This T cell receptor (beta chain) was obtained from a study of shared T cell receptors in the human thymus. Only in-frame clones appear in the TCRdb table, and some are missing; sequencing was by immunoSEQ multiplex PCR. The data contain approximately 730,000 clones, approximately 85% of them singletons. In germline, CDR1 is SGHAT, CDR2 FQNNGV. V lost 5 bases, J lost 8 bases, and 9 bases lay in between. CDR3 length: 11 amino acids. These data also formed part of another study, on human thymus T cells.

The sequenced material came from thymocytes. The TCR originated in a girl in the first two years of life with a congenital heart defect. This chain links TRBV11-2 with TRBJ1-2; no reliable D call. For the CDR3, the DNA is TGTGCCAGCAGCCGAATTGAGGGCTACACCTTC. Its translation: CASSRIEGYTF. Full variable domain (rest looked up from reference TRBV11-2 and TRBJ1-2): EAGVAQSPRYKIIEKRQSVAFWCNPISGHATLYWYQQILGQGPKLLIQFQNNGVVDDSQLPKDRFSAERLKGVDSTLKIQPAKLEDSAVYLCASSRIEGYTFGSGTRLTVV.